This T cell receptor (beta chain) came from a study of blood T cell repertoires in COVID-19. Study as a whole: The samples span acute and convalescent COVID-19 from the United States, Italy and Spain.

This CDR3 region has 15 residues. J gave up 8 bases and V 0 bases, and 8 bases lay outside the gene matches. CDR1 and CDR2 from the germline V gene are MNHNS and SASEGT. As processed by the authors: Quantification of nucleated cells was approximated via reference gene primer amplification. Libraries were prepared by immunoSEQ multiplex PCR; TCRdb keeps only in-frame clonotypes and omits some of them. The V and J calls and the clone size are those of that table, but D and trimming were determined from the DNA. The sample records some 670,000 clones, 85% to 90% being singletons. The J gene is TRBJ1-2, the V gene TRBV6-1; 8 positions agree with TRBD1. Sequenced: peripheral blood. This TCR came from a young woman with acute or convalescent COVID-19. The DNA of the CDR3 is TGTGCCAGCAGTGAAGCCTGGCAGGGGGCTAACGGCTACACCTTC. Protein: CASSEAWQGANGYTF.